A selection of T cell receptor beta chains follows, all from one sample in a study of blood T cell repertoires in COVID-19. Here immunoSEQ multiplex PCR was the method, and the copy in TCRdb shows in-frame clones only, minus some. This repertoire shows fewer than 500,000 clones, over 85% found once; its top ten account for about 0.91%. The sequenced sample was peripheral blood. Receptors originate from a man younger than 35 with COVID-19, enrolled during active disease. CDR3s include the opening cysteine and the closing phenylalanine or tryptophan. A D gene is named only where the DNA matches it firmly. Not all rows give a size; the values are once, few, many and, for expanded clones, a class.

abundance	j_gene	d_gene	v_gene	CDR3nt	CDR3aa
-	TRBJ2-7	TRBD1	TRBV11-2	TGTGCCAGCAGCTTAGTGGACAGGGGGTACGAGCAGTACTTC	CASSLVDRGYEQYF
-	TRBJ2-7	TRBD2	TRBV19	TGTGCCAGCGGGAGGCTAAAGGGCGAGCAGTACTTC	CASGRLKGEQYF
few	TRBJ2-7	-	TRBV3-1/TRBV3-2	TGTGCCAGCAGCCAAGTGGGAGTCGAGCAGTACTTC	CASSQVGVEQYF
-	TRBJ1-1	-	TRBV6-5	TGTGCCAGCAGTTATCTAGGCGGGGGCGCTGAAGCTTTCTTT	CASSYLGGGAEAFF
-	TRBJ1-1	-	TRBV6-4	TGTGCCAGCAGTATAATAGACACTGAAGCTTTCTTT	CASSIIDTEAFF
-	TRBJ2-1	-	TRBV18	TGTGCCAGCTCATCAGGACTACCCAATGAGCAGTTCTTC	CASSSGLPNEQFF
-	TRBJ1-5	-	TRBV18	TGTGCCAGCTCACCAATGGGCGTAGATCAGCCCCAGCATTTT	CASSPMGVDQPQHF
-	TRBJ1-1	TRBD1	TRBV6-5	TGTGCCAGCAGCTACGCTTCAGGGGGCATCTCAGAAGCTTTCTTT	CASSYASGGISEAFF
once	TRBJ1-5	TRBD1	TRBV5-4	TGTGCCAGCAGCGTCGGAACAGGGGCTGATCAGCCCCAGCATTTT	CASSVGTGADQPQHF
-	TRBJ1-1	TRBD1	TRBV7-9	TGTGCCAGCAGCTTTACAGGGGGTGGGACTGAAGCTTTCTTT	CASSFTGGGTEAFF
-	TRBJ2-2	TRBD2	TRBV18	TGTGCCAGCTCACCTAGCGGGGGAAACACCGGGGAGCTGTTTTTT	CASSPSGGNTGELFF
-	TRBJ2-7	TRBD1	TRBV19	TGTGCCAGTAGTATCAGGGGACAGGAGACCTACGAGCAGTACTTC	CASSIRGQETYEQYF
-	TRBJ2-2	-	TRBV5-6	TGTGCCAGCAGCTTGGGGACTTTGGGAGGAACCGGGGAGCTGTTTTTT	CASSLGTLGGTGELFF
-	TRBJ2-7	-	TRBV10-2	TGCGCCAGCAGCGCGGGACTTTCCTCCTACGAGCAGTACTTC	CASSAGLSSYEQYF
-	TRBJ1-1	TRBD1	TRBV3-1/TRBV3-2	TGTGCCAGCAGCCAAGCCAGGGGGTATAACCCATCGTTAGCTTTCTTT	CASSQARGYNPSLAFF
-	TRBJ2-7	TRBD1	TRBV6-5	TGTGCCAGCAGTTATCGGACAGGGCGATCCTACGAGCAGTACTTC	CASSYRTGRSYEQYF
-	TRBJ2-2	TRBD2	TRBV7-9	TGTGCCAGCGGGGATGGACTAGCGGGAATCGGGGAGCTGTTTTTT	CASGDGLAGIGELFF
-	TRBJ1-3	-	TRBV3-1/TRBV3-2	TGTGCCAGCAGCCCTCCCCGTGGGGAGGACTCTGGAAACACCATATATTTT	CASSPPRGEDSGNTIYF
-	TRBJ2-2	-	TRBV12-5	TGTGCTAGTGGTTTGGCCGGTAATCTGGAGTCGAACACCGGGGAGCTGTTTTTT	CASGLAGNLESNTGELFF
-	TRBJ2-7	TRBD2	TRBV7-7	TGTGCTAGCATTCCGGGACTAGACTACGAGCAGTACTTC	CASIPGLDYEQYF
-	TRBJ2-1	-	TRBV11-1	TGTGCCAGCAGCCCCAGTACTAGTCGGTGGGAGCAGTTCTTC	CASSPSTSRWEQFF
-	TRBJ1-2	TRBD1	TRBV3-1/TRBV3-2	TGTGCCAGCAGCCTAGGGACAGGGCGGGCTGGCTACACCTTC	CASSLGTGRAGYTF
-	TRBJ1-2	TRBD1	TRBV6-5	TGTGCCAGCAGTTTGTCAATAGGACAGGGGGACTATGGCTACACCTTC	CASSLSIGQGDYGYTF
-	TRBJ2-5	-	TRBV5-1	TGCGCCAGCAGCTTGCGTGGAGAAGGAATCGAGACCCAGTACTTC	CASSLRGEGIETQYF
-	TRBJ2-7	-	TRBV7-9	TGTGCCAGCAGTTTCAGGGGGGCGGGTGAGCAGTACTTC	CASSFRGAGEQYF
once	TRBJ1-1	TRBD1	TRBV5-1	TGCGCCAGCAGCGATCCGGGACAGGGGGACACTGAAGCTTTCTTT	CASSDPGQGDTEAFF
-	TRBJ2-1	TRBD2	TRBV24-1	TGTGCCACCTCAAGGGCGGGGGGCCGCAATCCTAATGAGCAGTTCTTC	CATSRAGGRNPNEQFF
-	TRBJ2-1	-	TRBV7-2	TGTGCCAGCAGCTTTTTTACTAACAATGAGCAGTTCTTC	CASSFFTNNEQFF
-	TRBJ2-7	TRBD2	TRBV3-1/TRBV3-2	TGTGCCAGCAGCTTAGGACTAGCGGGCCTTTACGAGCAGTACTTC	CASSLGLAGLYEQYF
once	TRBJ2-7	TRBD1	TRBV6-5	TGTGCCAGCAGTTACGGACAGGGTTCCTACGAGCAGTACTTC	CASSYGQGSYEQYF
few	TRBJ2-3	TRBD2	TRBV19	TGTGCCAGTAGTTCCGGGGGGGGCACAGATACGCAGTATTTT	CASSSGGGTDTQYF
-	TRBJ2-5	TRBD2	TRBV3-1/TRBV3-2	TGTGCCAGCAGCCTTCGTGGGCTAGCGGGGGTCCAAGAGACCCAGTACTTC	CASSLRGLAGVQETQYF
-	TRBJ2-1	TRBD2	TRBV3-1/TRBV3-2	TGTGCCAGCAGCCAAGACCGACTCAGCGGGAGGGCCGGGTCCCCGCAGTTCTTC	CASSQDRLSGRAGSPQFF
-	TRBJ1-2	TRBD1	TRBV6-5	TGTGCCAGCAGGGACAGGGTACGGCCCACTGGCTACACCTTC	CASRDRVRPTGYTF
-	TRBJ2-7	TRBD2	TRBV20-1	TGCAGTGCTAGTGGTTCCCCTCTCCTAGCGGGAGAGTTCTTC	CSASGSPLLAGEFF
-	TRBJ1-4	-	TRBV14	TGTGCCAGCAGCCAAAATGCAGGCCTTGAAAAACTGTTTTTT	CASSQNAGLEKLFF
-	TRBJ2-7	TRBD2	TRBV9	TGTGCCAGCAGCGTAGCCCCAGCGGGAGCCCCCTACGAGCAGTACTTC	CASSVAPAGAPYEQYF
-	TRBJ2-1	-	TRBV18	TGTGCCAGCTCACCCAAAACCGGACTGTTAAATGAGCAGTTCTTC	CASSPKTGLLNEQFF
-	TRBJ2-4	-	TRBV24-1	TGTGCCACCAGTGATTCCAGGGGAGCGGCCAAAAACATTCAGTACTTC	CATSDSRGAAKNIQYF
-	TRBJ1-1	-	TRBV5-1	TGCGCCAGCAGCGTACAGGAGAACACTGAAGCTTTCTTT	CASSVQENTEAFF
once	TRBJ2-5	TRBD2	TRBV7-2	TGTGCCAGCAGCTTCCAGAGCGGGACTCCCCAAGAGACCCAGTACTTC	CASSFQSGTPQETQYF
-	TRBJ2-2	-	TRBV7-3	TGTGCCAGCAGCTTTACAGCAAACACCGGGGAGCTGTTTTTT	CASSFTANTGELFF
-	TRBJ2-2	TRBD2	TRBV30	TGTGCCTGGAGTAGAGGACTAGCGGGAGTTAACACCGGGGAGCTGTTTTTT	CAWSRGLAGVNTGELFF
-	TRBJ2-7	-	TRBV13	TGTGCCAGCAGCTTAGGCACAGGGCTGGGAGAGCAGTACTTC	CASSLGTGLGEQYF
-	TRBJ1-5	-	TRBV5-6	TGTGCCATCCCAAGGACAGATGCATTATATAGCAATCAGCCCCAGCATTTT	CAIPRTDALYSNQPQHF
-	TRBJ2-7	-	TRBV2	TGTGCCAGCAAACTGGAGTCAATCTACGAGCAGTACTTC	CASKLESIYEQYF
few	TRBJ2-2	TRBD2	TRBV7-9	TGTGCCAGCAGTTACGATCGACTAGCAGACACCGGGGAGCTGTTTTTT	CASSYDRLADTGELFF
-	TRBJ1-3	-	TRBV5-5	TGTGCCAGCAGCTTGCGGGGAGGTAGCTCTGGAAACACCATATATTTT	CASSLRGGSSGNTIYF
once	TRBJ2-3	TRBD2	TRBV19	TGTGCCAGTAGTATACTAGCGGGCGATACGCAGTATTTT	CASSILAGDTQYF
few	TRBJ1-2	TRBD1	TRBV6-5	TGTGCCAGCAGTTACCGGGACAGCTATGGCTACACCTTC	CASSYRDSYGYTF
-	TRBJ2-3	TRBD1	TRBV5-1	TGCGCCAGCAGCTTGGGGACAGGGACTCTAACAGATACGCAGTATTTT	CASSLGTGTLTDTQYF